Sequencing of this T cell receptor beta chain was carried out in a study of identical twins (dated by TCRdb to between 2015 and 2016). Study-wide context: To test whether fetal clonotypes persist, the study used deep sequencing on TCR alpha and beta repertoires from monozygotic twins, unrelated adults of various ages, and cord blood. Replicate twin experiments were performed at different times using different library preparation protocols to rule out contamination.

The study at large found these results: Because the same donors could not be followed over many years, the conclusions relied on cross-sectional statistical analysis. Out-of-frame TCR alpha sharing in monozygotic twins was systematically underestimated by recombination models, whereas sharing between unrelated individuals was in agreement with the recombination models. Invariant T cells such as MAIT and iNKT could partly confound zero-insertion analyses, although diverse VJ usage argued against such confounding for most clonotypes. Compared with coincidental sharing between unrelated individuals, an excess of low generation-probability sequences was observed among out-of-frame TCR alpha sequences shared between twins. Excess twin sharing in beta out-of-frame sequences was weaker because fewer shared sequences lowered the signal-to-noise ratio. Abundant cord blood beta clonotypes carried fewer insertions; young adult naive repertoires showed a weaker similar trend, while memory repertoires showed none.

The library was produced with 5' RACE. This sample was sequenced with an Illumina HiSeq 2000. A universal primer binding site was added through template switching, and the final cDNA carried a unique molecular identifier so that TCR cDNA molecules could be counted accurately. Specific primers in the conserved constant-segment region were used to synthesize first-strand cDNA for TCR alpha and beta chains. To control for contamination, each cDNA library was double barcoded with a SMART-Mk sample barcode plus Illumina barcodes. Two successive PCR steps introduced TruSeq adapter sequences along with Illumina sample barcodes. TCR alpha and beta cDNA libraries were sequenced on the Illumina HiSeq platform with custom primers. The source study handled its data this way. Raw reads were processed with MiGEC to extract unique molecular identifiers, and MiXCR was used to determine CDR3 positions. For each individual, recombination models were inferred using an EM algorithm with the repgenHMM and IGoR tools. Shared clonotype analysis was performed with the tcR package in R, normalizing sharing by the product of cloneset sizes. Out-of-frame nonproductive sequences were analyzed to study raw recombination free of thymic and clonal selection effects. TCRdb redid the processing of the public reads, applying fastp at Q25 and MiXCR, and retained in-frame beta chains. Entries that share a CDR3 protein sequence are merged under the most common genes and DNA. These V and J calls originate from TCRdb's pipeline instead of the authors' own analysis. The sample includes hundreds of thousands of distinct CDR3 sequences, with over 8.5% observed a single time. The ten largest clones take up 0.75% to 1% of the sample.

The CDR3 covers 16 residues, taking in both the cysteine and the phenylalanine. Kept here is only the CDR3 DNA, which spans 48 bases and is read in frame from base 1. V lost 5 bases and J lost 2 bases, and the count of bases not matched to a germline gene is 10. CDR1 is given as SGHTA and CDR2 as FQGTGA, both from the germline V gene. Every donor was a healthy Caucasian. The twin cohort consisted of three pairs of female monozygotic twins, all aged 18 to 29 years. Peripheral blood mononuclear cells were used as the source from which RNA for TCR libraries was isolated. This clonotype came up a few times. Its cognate antigen has yet to be identified. No per-base quality is available; no much larger clone lies one base away. These data are also associated with another study on yellow fever vaccine responses in identical twins. As noted in the second study: According to the authors, the vaccine-induced T cell response in identical twins seemed to be partly convergent and partly specific to each individual. In the study, vaccine-responding T cell clones were precisely tracked in identical twins.

What was sequenced was PBMCs. The clonotype comes from a woman under 30 in good health. The V and J genes are TRBV7-3 and TRBJ2-3; TRBD1 fits 7 bases in the junction. The CDR3 region has the sequence CASSHWTGGSTDTQYF. In nucleotide form, the sequence is TGTGCCAGCAGCCACTGGACAGGAGGCTCCACAGATACGCAGTATTTT.